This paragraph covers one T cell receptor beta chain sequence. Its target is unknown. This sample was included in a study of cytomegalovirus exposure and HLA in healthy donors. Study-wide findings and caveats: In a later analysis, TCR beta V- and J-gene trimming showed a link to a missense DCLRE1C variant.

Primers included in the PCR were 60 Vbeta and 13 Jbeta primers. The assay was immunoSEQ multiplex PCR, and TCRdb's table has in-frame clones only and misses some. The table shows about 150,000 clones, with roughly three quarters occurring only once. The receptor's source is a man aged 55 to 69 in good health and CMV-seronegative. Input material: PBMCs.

Here the CDR3 reads CASSLRESEGTQYF. Here the CDR3 DNA reads TGCGCCAGCAGCTTGCGGGAATCTGAGGGGACCCAGTACTTC. The rearrangement uses TRBV5-1 and TRBJ2-5; D is possibly TRBD2 (5 bases). Per germline, CDR1 SGHRS and CDR2 YFSETQ. This CDR3 region has 14 residues. V shed 1 base and J shed 7 bases, with 14 bases lying between them.